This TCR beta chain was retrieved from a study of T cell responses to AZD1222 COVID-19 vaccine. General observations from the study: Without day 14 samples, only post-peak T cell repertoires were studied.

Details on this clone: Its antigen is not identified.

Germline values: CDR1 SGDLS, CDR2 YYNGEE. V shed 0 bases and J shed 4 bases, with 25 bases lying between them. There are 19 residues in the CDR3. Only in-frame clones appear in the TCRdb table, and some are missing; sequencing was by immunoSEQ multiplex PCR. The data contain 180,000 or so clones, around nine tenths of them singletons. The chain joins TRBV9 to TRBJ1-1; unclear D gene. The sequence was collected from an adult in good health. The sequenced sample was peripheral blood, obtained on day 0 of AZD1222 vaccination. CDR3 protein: CASSVAWQEVPLTGTEAFF. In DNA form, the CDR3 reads TGTGCCAGCAGCGTAGCTTGGCAGGAGGTGCCCCTGACGGGCACTGAAGCTTTCTTT.